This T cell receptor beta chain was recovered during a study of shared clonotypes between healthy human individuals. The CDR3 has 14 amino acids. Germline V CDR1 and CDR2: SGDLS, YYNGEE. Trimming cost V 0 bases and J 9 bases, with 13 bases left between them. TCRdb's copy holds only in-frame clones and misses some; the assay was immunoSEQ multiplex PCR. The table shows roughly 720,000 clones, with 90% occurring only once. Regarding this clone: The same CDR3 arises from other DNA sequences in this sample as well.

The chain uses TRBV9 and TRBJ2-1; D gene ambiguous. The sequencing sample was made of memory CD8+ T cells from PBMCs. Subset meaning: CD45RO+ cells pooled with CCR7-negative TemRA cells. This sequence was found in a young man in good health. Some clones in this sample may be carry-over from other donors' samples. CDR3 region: CASSVGSSPGEQFF. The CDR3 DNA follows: TGTGCCAGCAGCGTAGGATCTAGTCCAGGTGAGCAGTTCTTC.